These 22 T cell receptor beta chains came from one sample sequenced in a study of blood T cell repertoires in COVID-19. The data were produced by immunoSEQ multiplex PCR, yet TCRdb's version contains in-frame clones alone and is incomplete. The sample carries about 260,000 clones, 85% to 90% recorded once. The specimen was peripheral blood. The receptors shown here come from a woman between 35 and 50 years old who had recovered from COVID-19.

The gene calls are TRBV10-3 and TRBJ1-3, with TRBD1 matching over 7 bases. From germline, CDR1 is ENHRY and CDR2 SYGVKD. The CDR3 contains 16 residues. Trimming cost V 5 bases and J 0 bases; bases outside gene matches: 7. The CDR3 coding sequence is TGTGCCATCAGTACCGGACAGGATAACTCTGGAAACACCATATATTTT. Translation: CAISTGQDNSGNTIYF.

This clone was counted at least ten times. V is TRBV7-7 and J is TRBJ1-5; TRBD1 aligns across 8 bases. The CDR3 totals 15 residues. In germline, CDR1 is SSHAT, CDR2 FNYEAQ (reference sequence). V trimming: 5 bases; J trimming: 5 bases; junction bases outside the gene matches: 8. In DNA form, the CDR3 reads TGTGCCAGCAGCCCCGGGACAGGCGGCGATCAGCCCCAGCATTTT. It encodes CASSPGTGGDQPQHF.

The chain uses TRBV6-2 or TRBV6-3 and TRBJ2-7, with 8 bases aligning to TRBD1. The germline V gene encodes CDR1 MNHEY and CDR2 SVGEGT. V shed 5 bases, J shed 6 bases, and the junction held 15 bases outside the gene matches. The CDR3 runs 16 residues. The CDR3 DNA reads as TGTGCCAGCAGTGCTCGCCCGACAGGGGACCTCTGCGAGCAGTACTTC. Its protein is CASSARPTGDLCEQYF.

The chain links TRBV2 to TRBJ1-6; D unclear. Trimming shortened V by 0 bases and J by 7 bases, and 13 bases separated the two germline ends. Germline V CDR1 and CDR2: SNHLY, FYNNEI. The CDR3 extends over 16 amino acids. The CDR3 DNA is TGTGCCAGCAGTGAAGCGAGCGGGTTCAACAATTCACCCCTCCACTTT. Encoded protein: CASSEASGFNNSPLHF.

The chain carries TRBV4-3 and TRBJ2-7; weak D call: TRBD1 (6 bases). The CDR3 covers 16 residues. The germline CDR1 and CDR2 sequences are LGHNA and YSLEER. The V gene lost 0 bases and the J gene lost 2 bases, with 14 bases spanning the gap. CDR3 sequence: CASSQDATGIPYEQYF. CDR3 coding DNA: TGCGCCAGCAGCCAAGATGCAACAGGGATTCCCTACGAGCAGTACTTC.

The chain carries TRBV29-1 and TRBJ2-5; maybe TRBD2 (6 bases). V lost 2 bases and J 2 bases, leaving 9 bases between the germline ends. CDR3 length equals 13 residues. Looked up from germline, CDR1 is SQVTM and CDR2 is ANQGSEA. The CDR3 loop is CSVERGTQETQYF. CDR3 bases: TGCAGCGTTGAACGGGGGACTCAAGAGACCCAGTACTTC.

CDR3 residues: CASSMGQKSTDTQYF. CDR3 sequence (DNA): TGTGCCAGCAGCATGGGGCAGAAAAGTACAGATACGCAGTATTTT. The chain carries TRBV9 and TRBJ2-3; TRBD1 might be the D (5 bases). The CDR3 runs to 15 residues. Germline V gives CDR1 SGDLS, CDR2 YYNGEE. V gave up 4 bases and J gave up 3 bases, with 15 bases separating them.

The V and J genes are TRBV6-5 and TRBJ1-1; TRBD1 matches at 8 bases. With 4 bases clipped from V and 5 bases from J, the junction kept 3 bases outside the gene matches. The CDR3 is 13 amino acids. The V gene's germline CDR1 is MNHEY and CDR2 SVGAGI. CDR3 DNA sequence: TGTGCCAGCAGTTTCACAGGGGGAACTGAAGCTTTCTTT. Translation: CASSFTGGTEAFF.

The chain joins TRBV7-2 to TRBJ2-1; 7 bases agree with TRBD2. CDR3 size: 15 residues. Trimming cost V 3 bases and J 5 bases; bases outside gene matches: 7. Germline CDR1 SGHTA, CDR2 FQGNSA. The CDR3 region is CASSFTGTMNNEQFF. The CDR3 DNA reads TGTGCCAGCAGCTTTACCGGGACTATGAACAATGAGCAGTTCTTC.

The chain has TRBV2 and TRBJ1-1; the D gene is possibly TRBD1 (5 bases). In germline, CDR1 is SNHLY, CDR2 FYNNEI. The CDR3 runs 14 residues. V was cut by 4 bases and J by 5 bases, with 14 bases left in between. CDR3 residues: CASSGQGGETEAFF. DNA of the CDR3: TGTGCCAGCAGTGGGCAGGGAGGGGAAACTGAAGCTTTCTTT.

The V and J genes are TRBV7-9 and TRBJ1-6; 9 bases match TRBD1. CDR3 length: 16 amino acids. CDR1 is SEHNR and CDR2 is FQNEAQ in the germline V gene (reference sequence). The V and J ends lost 7 bases and 1 base, in that order; junction bases with no gene match: 5. CDR3: CASTYGTGSYNSPLHF. The CDR3 DNA sequence: TGTGCCAGCACCTACGGGACAGGGTCCTATAATTCACCCCTCCACTTT.

The CDR3 protein is CASSRTANGYTF. CDR3 DNA sequence: TGTGCCAGCAGTAGGACAGCTAATGGCTACACCTTC. V is TRBV12-3 or TRBV12-4 and J is TRBJ1-2; D is perhaps TRBD1 (6 bases). V lost 5 bases, J lost 6 bases, and 10 bases lay in between. The CDR3 covers 12 residues.

The V and J genes are TRBV7-3 and TRBJ2-2; 9 nucleotides line up with TRBD1. Per germline, CDR1 SGHTA and CDR2 FQGTGA. V shed 6 bases, J shed 5 bases, and the junction held 7 bases outside the gene matches. The CDR3 sequence is 15 residues long. The CDR3 coding sequence is TGTGCCAGCAGGTCGGGGACAGGGCGGACCGGGGAGCTGTTTTTT. The encoded protein is CASRSGTGRTGELFF.

The chain uses TRBV11-2 and TRBJ2-3; 7 nucleotides match TRBD2. The CDR3 extends over 16 amino acids. Trimming took 5 bases from V and 6 from J; bases not matched to a gene: 14. CDR1 and CDR2 from the germline V gene are SGHAT and FQNNGV. This CDR3 reads CASSLPPAGWGDTQYF. CDR3 coding DNA: TGTGCCAGCAGCCTCCCCCCAGCGGGGTGGGGGGATACGCAGTATTTT. Combining the CDR3 with reference TRBV11-2 and TRBJ2-3 gives the whole variable domain EAGVAQSPRYKIIEKRQSVAFWCNPISGHATLYWYQQILGQGPKLLIQFQNNGVVDDSQLPKDRFSAERLKGVDSTLKIQPAKLEDSAVYLCASSLPPAGWGDTQYFGPGTRLTVL.

The chain joins TRBV5-6 to TRBJ2-1, with 13 positions matching TRBD2. The junction had 9 bases not matched to a gene; V was cut back by 5 bases and J by 10 bases. The V gene's germline CDR1 is SGHDT and CDR2 YYEEEE. CDR3 size: 15 residues. The CDR3 is CASRPGTSGDQEQFF. The CDR3 region has the DNA TGTGCCAGCAGACCCGGGACTAGCGGGGATCAAGAGCAGTTCTTC.

J is TRBJ1-5 and V is TRBV12-3 or TRBV12-4; D is ambiguous. CDR3 length: 11 residues. Trimming took 3 bases from V and 11 from J, leaving 8 bases between them. The CDR3 nucleotides read TGTGCCAGCAGTTTTGGTTCGGCCCAGCATTTT. It specifies CASSFGSAQHF.

The chain has TRBV5-4 and TRBJ2-3, with D perhaps matching TRBD1 (5 bases). CDR3 size: 14 residues. CDR1 is SGHNT and CDR2 is YYREEE in the germline V gene (reference sequence). V lost 0 bases to trimming and J lost 7 bases, with 12 bases between them. CDR3 nucleotides: TGTGCCAGCAGCTTGGAAGGGGCCACGAATACGCAGTATTTT. This gives the protein CASSLEGATNTQYF. The entire variable domain, with the rest obtained from reference TRBV5-4 and TRBJ2-3, is as follows: ETGVTQSPTHLIKTRGQQVTLRCSSQSGHNTVSWYQQALGQGPQFIFQYYREEENGRGNFPPRFSGLQFPNYSSELNVNALELDDSALYLCASSLEGATNTQYFGPGTRLTVL.

This chain links TRBV18 with TRBJ2-7; D perhaps matches TRBD2 (5 bases). The CDR3 loop spans 14 amino acids. V was pared by 0 bases and J by 4 bases, with 10 bases between. Germline V gene data show CDR1 as KGHSH and CDR2 as LQKENI. The CDR3 nucleotides are TGTGCCAGCTCACCACCAGCGGACCCTTACGAGCAGTACTTC. Residues: CASSPPADPYEQYF.

V usage is TRBV28 and J usage is TRBJ1-4; 7 nucleotides line up with TRBD1. Losses at the gene ends were 4 bases for V and 8 bases for J; bases not matched to a gene: 4. Germline lookup yields CDR1 MDHEN and CDR2 SYDVKM. CDR3 size: 13 residues. The CDR3 bases are TGTGCCAGCAGTTGGGGGACAGACGAAAAACTGTTTTTT. Amino acids: CASSWGTDEKLFF. Using reference TRBV28 and TRBJ1-4 for the parts outside the CDR3, the full variable domain is DVKVTQSSRYLVKRTGEKVFLECVQDMDHENMFWYRQDPGLGLRLIYFSYDVKMKEKGDIPEGYSVSREKKERFSLILESASTNQTSMYLCASSWGTDEKLFFGSGTQLSVL.

The chain has TRBV7-9 and TRBJ1-2; 11 bases fit TRBD1. Unmatched junction bases numbered 6, after V lost 5 bases and J lost 10 bases. Germline V lookup: CDR1 SEHNR, CDR2 FQNEAQ (reference sequence). The CDR3 has 13 amino acids. This chain's CDR3 is CASSKGQGALYTF. The CDR3 DNA reads TGTGCCAGCAGCAAAGGACAGGGGGCCCTCTACACCTTC. The full variable domain, with the rest looked up from reference TRBV7-9 and TRBJ1-2, is DTGVSQNPRHKITKRGQNVTFRCDPISEHNRLYWYRQTLGQGPEFLTYFQNEAQLEKSRLLSDRFSAERPKGSFSTLEIQRTEQGDSAMYLCASSKGQGALYTFGSGTRLTVV.

This rearrangement joins TRBV27 to TRBJ1-5; a weak D match, TRBD1 (5 bases). This CDR3 region has 13 residues. Trimming cost V 5 bases and J 6 bases, with 11 bases left between them. Germline lookup yields CDR1 MNHEY and CDR2 SMNVEV (reference sequence). CDR3 nucleotides: TGTGCCAGCAGTAACCAGGGTGGTCAGCCCCAGCATTTT. It codes for CASSNQGGQPQHF.

This chain links TRBV5-1 with TRBJ2-1, with 8 positions matching TRBD1. The CDR3 length is 15 residues. V lost 5 bases to trimming and J lost 5 bases; unmatched junction nucleotides: 9. Germline CDR1 is SGHRS and CDR2 is YFSETQ. CDR3 DNA sequence: TGCGCCAGCAGTTCCCAGGGGGCGGGGCACAATGAGCAGTTCTTC. This gives the protein CASSSQGAGHNEQFF.